This T cell receptor beta chain was identified during a study of blood T cell repertoires in COVID-19. At the level of the study: PBMCs, B-cell-depleted T cells, or T cells were the source of the cDNA or gDNA that made up the material.

Seattle's enrolled individuals joined amid active infection and were then monitored longitudinally. Germline trimming cut 4 bases from V and 1 base from J; bases unmatched to any gene: 4. The CDR3 totals 15 residues. CDR1 and CDR2 from the germline V gene are SGHRS and YFSETQ. A note on this clone: This CDR3 is also generated by other DNA sequences in the sample.

Assay used: immunoSEQ multiplex PCR; TCRdb lists only in-frame clones, some missing. The data hold more than 300,000 clones, with 88% observed a single time. The clonotype comes from a woman in her 70s with COVID-19, enrolled during active disease. Sequenced: peripheral blood. V is TRBV5-1 and J is TRBJ1-3; TRBD1 matches at 8 bases. The CDR3: CASSPRTGSGNTIYF. The CDR3 bases are TGCGCCAGCAGCCCCCGGACAGGGTCTGGAAACACCATATATTTT. The full variable domain, completed using reference TRBV5-1 and TRBJ1-3, is KAGVTQTPRYLIKTRGQQVTLSCSPISGHRSVSWYQQTPGQGLQFLFEYFSETQRNKGNFPGRFSGRQFSNSRSEMNVSTLELGDSALYLCASSPRTGSGNTIYFGEGSWLTVV.